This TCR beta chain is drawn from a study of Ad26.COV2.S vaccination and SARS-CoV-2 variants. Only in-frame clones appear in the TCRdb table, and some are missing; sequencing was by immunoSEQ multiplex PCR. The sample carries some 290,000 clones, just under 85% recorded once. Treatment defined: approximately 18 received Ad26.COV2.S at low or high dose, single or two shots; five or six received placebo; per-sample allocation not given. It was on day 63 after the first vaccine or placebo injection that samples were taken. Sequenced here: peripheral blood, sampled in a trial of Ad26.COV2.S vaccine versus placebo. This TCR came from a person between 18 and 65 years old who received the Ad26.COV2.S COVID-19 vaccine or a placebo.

DNA of the CDR3: TGTGCCAGCTCACCAACCATCTCGAGGGACCAATATGGCTACACCTTC. It translates to CASSPTISRDQYGYTF. The chain is built from TRBV18 and TRBJ1-2; TRBD1 might be the D (5 bases). Germline assignment: CDR1 KGHSH and CDR2 LQKENI. Trimming took off 2 bases at V and 5 bases at J, with 18 bases between the two ends. The length of the CDR3 is 16 residues.